The TCR beta chain under discussion was sequenced for a study of neurological immune-mediated disorders. This clonotype was found many times. TCRdb processed the 5' RACE reads anew with MiXCR; each CDR3 protein has one entry. The table lists under 80,000 distinct CDR3 sequences, 3.5% to 5% of them singletons. Per the germline V gene, CDR1 is SEHNR and CDR2 is FQNEAQ (reference sequence). Germline trimming cut 6 bases from V and 2 bases from J; bases unmatched to any gene: 4. CDR3 length: 13 residues. The chain has TRBV7-9 and TRBJ2-7; 7 bases are shared with TRBD2. This TCR was sampled from a man in his thirties or forties with multiple sclerosis. The material sequenced was PBMCs. As DNA, the CDR3 is TGTGCCAGCAGTTCGAGCGGGGCCTACGAGCAGTACTTC. It encodes CASSSSGAYEQYF.